The present T cell receptor beta chain was sequenced within a study of T cells in Graves' hyperthyroidism and ophthalmopathy. Study conclusions and caveats: A model of 13 V-J features distinguished ophthalmopathy from stable hyperthyroidism.

RNA transcripts were the template for amplifying TCR beta CDR3 regions. TCR CDR3 regions were first amplified by RT-PCR with HTBI primers. TCRdb redid the calling of the multiplex PCR reads with MiXCR, one entry per CDR3 protein. This sample carries about 380,000 distinct CDR3 sequences, about 18% of them seen once, and the ten largest clones take 35% to 45%. Clinical symptoms, serum thyroxine and TRAb, thyroid ultrasound and orbital computed tomography together formed the diagnostic basis. Fresh peripheral blood, about 9.3 ml, yielded the PBMCs. Trimming pared 3 bases from V and 3 bases from J, leaving 14 bases between. This CDR3 region has 14 residues. The germline CDR1 and CDR2 sequences are DFQATT and SNEGSKA (reference sequence). This clonotype was seen ten or more times. Its cognate antigen is unknown.

The chain has TRBV20-1 and TRBJ1-1, with a tentative D call TRBD1 (6 bases). This receptor was identified in a man between 18 and 35 years old with Graves' ophthalmopathy. Sequenced input: blood. The CDR3 reads CSARGALEDTEAFF. Written as DNA, the CDR3 is TGCAGTGCTAGGGGGGCCTTGGAGGACACTGAAGCTTTCTTT.